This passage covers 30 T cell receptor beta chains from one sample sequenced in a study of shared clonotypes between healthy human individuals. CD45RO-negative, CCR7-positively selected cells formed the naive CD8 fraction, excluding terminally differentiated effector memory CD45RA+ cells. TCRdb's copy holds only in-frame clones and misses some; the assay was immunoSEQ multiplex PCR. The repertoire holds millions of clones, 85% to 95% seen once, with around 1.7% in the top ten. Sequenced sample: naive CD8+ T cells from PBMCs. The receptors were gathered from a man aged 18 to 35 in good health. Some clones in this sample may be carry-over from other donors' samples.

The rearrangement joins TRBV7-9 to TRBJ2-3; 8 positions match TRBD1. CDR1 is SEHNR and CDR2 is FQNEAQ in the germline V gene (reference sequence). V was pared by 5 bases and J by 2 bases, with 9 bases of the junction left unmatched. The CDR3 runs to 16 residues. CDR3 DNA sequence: TGTGCCAGCAGCCCGCGACAGGGGAAAATCACAGATACGCAGTATTTT. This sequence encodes CASSPRQGKITDTQYF.

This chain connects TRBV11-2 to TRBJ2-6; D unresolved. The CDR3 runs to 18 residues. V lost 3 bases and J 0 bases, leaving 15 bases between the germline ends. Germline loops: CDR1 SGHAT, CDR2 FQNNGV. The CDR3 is CASSFEYRTTSGANVLTF. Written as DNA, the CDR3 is TGTGCCAGCAGCTTCGAGTACAGAACAACCTCTGGGGCCAACGTCCTGACTTTC.

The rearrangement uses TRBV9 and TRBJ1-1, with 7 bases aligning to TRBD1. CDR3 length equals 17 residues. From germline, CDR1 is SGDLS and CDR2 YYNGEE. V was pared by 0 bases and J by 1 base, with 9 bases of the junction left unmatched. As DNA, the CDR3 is TGTGCCAGCAGCGTAGCTAGGGGGCCCTATACGAACACTGAAGCTTTCTTT. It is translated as CASSVARGPYTNTEAFF.

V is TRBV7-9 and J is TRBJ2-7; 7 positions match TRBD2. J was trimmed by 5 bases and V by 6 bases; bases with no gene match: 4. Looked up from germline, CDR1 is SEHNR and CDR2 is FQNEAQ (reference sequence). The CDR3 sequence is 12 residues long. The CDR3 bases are TGTGCCAGCAGGAGCGGGACTCACGAGCAGTACTTC. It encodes CASRSGTHEQYF.

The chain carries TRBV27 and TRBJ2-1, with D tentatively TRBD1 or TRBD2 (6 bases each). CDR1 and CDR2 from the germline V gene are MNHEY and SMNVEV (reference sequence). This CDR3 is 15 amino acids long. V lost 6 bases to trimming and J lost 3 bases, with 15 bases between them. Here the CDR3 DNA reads TGTGCCAGCAGGAATGGGGGCGGGGTCTACAATGAGCAGTTCTTC. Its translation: CASRNGGGVYNEQFF.

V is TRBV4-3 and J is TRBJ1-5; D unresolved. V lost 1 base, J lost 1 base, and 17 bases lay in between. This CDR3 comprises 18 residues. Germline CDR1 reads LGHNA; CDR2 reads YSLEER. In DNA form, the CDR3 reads TGCGCCAGCAGCCAAGGGGTTCAGGTCTCCCGAAGCAATCAGCCCCAGCATTTT. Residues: CASSQGVQVSRSNQPQHF.

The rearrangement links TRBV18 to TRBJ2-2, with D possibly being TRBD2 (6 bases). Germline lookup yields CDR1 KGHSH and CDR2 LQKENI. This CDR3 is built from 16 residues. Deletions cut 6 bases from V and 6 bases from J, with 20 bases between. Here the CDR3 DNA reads TGTGCCAGCTCCCAACTGGAGGGAGTAGGAGCCGGGGAGCTGTTTTTT. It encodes CASSQLEGVGAGELFF.

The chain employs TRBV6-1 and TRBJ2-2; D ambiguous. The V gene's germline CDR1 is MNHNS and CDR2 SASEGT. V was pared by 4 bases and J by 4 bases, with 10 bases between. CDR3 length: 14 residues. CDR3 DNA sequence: TGTGCCAGCAGTGTTAGGGTTAGCACCGGGGAGCTGTTTTTT. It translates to CASSVRVSTGELFF.

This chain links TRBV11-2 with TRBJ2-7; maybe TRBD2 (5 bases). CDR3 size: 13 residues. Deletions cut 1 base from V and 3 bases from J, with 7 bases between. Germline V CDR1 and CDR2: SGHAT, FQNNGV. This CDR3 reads CASSLVEGYEQYF. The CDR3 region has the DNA TGTGCCAGCAGCTTAGTAGAGGGCTACGAGCAGTACTTC. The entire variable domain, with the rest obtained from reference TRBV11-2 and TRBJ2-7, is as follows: EAGVAQSPRYKIIEKRQSVAFWCNPISGHATLYWYQQILGQGPKLLIQFQNNGVVDDSQLPKDRFSAERLKGVDSTLKIQPAKLEDSAVYLCASSLVEGYEQYFGPGTRLTVT.

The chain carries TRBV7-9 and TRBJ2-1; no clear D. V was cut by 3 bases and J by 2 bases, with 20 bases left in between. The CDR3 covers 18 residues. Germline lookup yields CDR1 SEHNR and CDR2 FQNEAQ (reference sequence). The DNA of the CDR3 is TGTGCCAGCAGCTTTTCCGGCATCATAGCACTAACCTACAATGAGCAGTTCTTC. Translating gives CASSFSGIIALTYNEQFF.

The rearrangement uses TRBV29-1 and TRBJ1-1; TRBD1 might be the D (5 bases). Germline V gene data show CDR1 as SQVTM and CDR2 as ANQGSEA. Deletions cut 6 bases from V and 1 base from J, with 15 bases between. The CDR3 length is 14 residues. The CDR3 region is CSVWGGAANTEAFF. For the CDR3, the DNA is TGCAGCGTCTGGGGAGGGGCAGCGAACACTGAAGCTTTCTTT. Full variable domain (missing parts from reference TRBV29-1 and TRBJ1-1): SAVISQKPSRDICQRGTSLTIQCQVDSQVTMMFWYRQQPGQSLTLIATANQGSEATYESGFVIDKFPISRPNLTFSTLTVSNMSPEDSSIYLCSVWGGAANTEAFFGQGTRLTVV.

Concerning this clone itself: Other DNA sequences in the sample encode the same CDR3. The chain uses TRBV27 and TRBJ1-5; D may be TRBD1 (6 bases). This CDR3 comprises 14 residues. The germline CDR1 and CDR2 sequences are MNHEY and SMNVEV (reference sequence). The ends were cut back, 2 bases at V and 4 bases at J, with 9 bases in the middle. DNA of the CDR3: TGTGCCAGCAGTTTAGGACAGACTAATCAGCCCCAGCATTTT. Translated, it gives CASSLGQTNQPQHF.

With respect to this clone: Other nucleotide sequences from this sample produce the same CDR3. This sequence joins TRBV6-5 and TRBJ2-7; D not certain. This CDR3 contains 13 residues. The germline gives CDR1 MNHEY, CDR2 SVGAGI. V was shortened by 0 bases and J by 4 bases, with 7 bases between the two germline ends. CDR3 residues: CASSYSPLYEQYF. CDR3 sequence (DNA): TGTGCCAGCAGTTACTCCCCCTTATACGAGCAGTACTTC.

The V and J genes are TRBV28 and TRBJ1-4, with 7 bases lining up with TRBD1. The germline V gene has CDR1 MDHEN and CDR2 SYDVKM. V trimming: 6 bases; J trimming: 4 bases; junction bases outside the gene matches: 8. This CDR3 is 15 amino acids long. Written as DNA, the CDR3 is TGTGCCAGCAGCCGGGAGGACAGGCGTAATGAAAAACTGTTTTTT. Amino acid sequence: CASSREDRRNEKLFF.

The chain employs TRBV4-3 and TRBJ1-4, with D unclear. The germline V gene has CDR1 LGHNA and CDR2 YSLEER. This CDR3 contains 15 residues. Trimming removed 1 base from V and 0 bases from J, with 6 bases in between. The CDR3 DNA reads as TGCGCCAGCAGCCAAGCTTCAGCAACTAATGAAAAACTGTTTTTT. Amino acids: CASSQASATNEKLFF.

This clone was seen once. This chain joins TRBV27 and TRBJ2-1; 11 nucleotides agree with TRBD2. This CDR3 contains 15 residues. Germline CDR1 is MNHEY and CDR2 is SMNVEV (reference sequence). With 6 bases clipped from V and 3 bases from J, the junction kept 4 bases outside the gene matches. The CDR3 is CASSLLAGDYNEQFF. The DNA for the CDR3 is TGTGCCAGCAGCCTACTAGCGGGAGACTACAATGAGCAGTTCTTC.

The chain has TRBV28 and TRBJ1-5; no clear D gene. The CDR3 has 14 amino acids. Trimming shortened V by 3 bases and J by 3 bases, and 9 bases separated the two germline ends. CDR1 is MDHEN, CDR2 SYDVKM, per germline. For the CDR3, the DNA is TGTGCCAGCAGTTTGGGGTCGGTCAATCAGCCCCAGCATTTT. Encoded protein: CASSLGSVNQPQHF.

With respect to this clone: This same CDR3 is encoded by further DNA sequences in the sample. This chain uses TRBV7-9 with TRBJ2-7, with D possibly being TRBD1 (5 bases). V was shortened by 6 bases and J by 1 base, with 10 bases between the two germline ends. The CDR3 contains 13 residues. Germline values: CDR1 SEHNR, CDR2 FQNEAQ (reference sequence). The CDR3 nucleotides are TGTGCCAGCAGAGGCAGGGTATCCTACGAGCAGTACTTC. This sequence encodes CASRGRVSYEQYF. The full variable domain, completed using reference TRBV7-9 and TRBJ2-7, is DTGVSQNPRHKITKRGQNVTFRCDPISEHNRLYWYRQTLGQGPEFLTYFQNEAQLEKSRLLSDRFSAERPKGSFSTLEIQRTEQGDSAMYLCASRGRVSYEQYFGPGTRLTVT.

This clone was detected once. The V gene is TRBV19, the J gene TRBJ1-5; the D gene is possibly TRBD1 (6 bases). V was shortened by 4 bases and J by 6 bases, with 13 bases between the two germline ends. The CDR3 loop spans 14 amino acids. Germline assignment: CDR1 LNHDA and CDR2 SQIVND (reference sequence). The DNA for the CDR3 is TGTGCCAGTAGTACTAATACAGGGTTTCAGCCCCAGCATTTT. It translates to CASSTNTGFQPQHF.

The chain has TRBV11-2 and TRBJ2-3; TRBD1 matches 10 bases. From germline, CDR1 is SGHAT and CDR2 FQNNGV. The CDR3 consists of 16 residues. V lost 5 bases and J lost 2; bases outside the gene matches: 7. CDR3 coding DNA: TGTGCCAGCAGCACCCGGACAGGGGGATTCACAGATACGCAGTATTTT. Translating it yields CASSTRTGGFTDTQYF.

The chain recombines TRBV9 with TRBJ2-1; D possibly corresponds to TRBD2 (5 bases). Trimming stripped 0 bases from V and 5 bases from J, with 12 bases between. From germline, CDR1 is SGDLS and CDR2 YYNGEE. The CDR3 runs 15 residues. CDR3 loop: CASSVARGNHNEQFF. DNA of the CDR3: TGTGCCAGCAGCGTAGCCCGAGGGAACCACAATGAGCAGTTCTTC. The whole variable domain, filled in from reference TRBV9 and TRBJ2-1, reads DSGVTQTPKHLITATGQRVTLRCSPRSGDLSVYWYQQSLDQGLQFLIQYYNGEERAKGNILERFSAQQFPDLHSELNLSSLELGDSALYFCASSVARGNHNEQFFGPGTRLTVL.

The chain's CDR3 is CASSIDPGGMTYEQYF. Written as DNA, the CDR3 is TGTGCCAGTAGTATAGATCCAGGGGGCATGACCTACGAGCAGTACTTC. The rearrangement links TRBV19 to TRBJ2-7; 8 positions match TRBD1. After removal of 0 bases from V and 2 bases from J, the junction contained 6 bases not matched to a gene. The CDR3 runs to 16 residues. The germline CDR1 and CDR2 sequences are LNHDA and SQIVND (reference sequence). Filled out from reference TRBV19 and TRBJ2-7, the complete variable domain reads DGGITQSPKYLFRKEGQNVTLSCEQNLNHDAMYWYRQDPGQGLRLIYYSQIVNDFQKGDIAEGYSVSREKKESFPLTVTSAQKNPTAFYLCASSIDPGGMTYEQYFGPGTRLTVT.

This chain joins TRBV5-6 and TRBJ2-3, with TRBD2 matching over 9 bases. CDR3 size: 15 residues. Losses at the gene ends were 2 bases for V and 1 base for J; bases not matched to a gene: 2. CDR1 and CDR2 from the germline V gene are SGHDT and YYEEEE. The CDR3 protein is CASSFRLAGTDTQYF. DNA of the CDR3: TGTGCCAGCAGCTTTCGACTAGCGGGCACAGATACGCAGTATTTT.

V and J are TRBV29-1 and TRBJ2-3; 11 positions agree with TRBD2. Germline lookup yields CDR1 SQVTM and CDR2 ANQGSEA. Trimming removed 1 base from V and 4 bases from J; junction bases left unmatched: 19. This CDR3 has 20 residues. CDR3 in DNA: TGCAGCGTTGAAGGGGCGACTAGCGGGGTCAAGGCGGGGGGTGCAGATACGCAGTATTTT. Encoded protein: CSVEGATSGVKAGGADTQYF.

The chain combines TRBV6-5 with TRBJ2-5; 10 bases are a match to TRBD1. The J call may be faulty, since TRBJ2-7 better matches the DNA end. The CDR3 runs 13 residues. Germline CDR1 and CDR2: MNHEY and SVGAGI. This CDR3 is CASSFGTGDEQYF. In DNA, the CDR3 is TGTGCCAGCAGTTTCGGGACAGGGGACGAGCAGTACTTC.

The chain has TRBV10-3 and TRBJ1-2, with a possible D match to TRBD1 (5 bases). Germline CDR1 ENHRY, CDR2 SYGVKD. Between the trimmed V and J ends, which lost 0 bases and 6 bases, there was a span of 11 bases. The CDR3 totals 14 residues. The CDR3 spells CAISESGTLNGYTF. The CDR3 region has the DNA TGTGCCATCAGTGAGTCGGGGACCCTAAATGGCTACACCTTC.

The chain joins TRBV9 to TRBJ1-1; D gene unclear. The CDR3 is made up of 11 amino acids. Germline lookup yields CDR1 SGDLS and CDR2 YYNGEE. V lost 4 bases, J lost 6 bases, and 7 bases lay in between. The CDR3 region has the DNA TGTGCCAGCAGCCCCGCACCTGAAGCTTTCTTT. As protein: CASSPAPEAFF.

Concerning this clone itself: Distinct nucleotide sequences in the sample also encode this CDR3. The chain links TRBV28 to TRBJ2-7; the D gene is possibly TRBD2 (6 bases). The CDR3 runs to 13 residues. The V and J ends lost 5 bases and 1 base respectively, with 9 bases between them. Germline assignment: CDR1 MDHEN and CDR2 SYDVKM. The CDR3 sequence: CASSPGLSYEQYF. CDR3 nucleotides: TGTGCCAGCAGTCCGGGACTTTCCTACGAGCAGTACTTC.

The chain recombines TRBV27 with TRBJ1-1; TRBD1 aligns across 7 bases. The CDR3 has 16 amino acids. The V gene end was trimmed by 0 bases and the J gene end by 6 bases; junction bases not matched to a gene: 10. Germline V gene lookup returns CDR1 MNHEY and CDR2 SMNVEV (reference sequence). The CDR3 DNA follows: TGTGCCAGCAGTTTATCGTATGGCACAGGGGAACCTGAAGCTTTCTTT. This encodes CASSLSYGTGEPEAFF.

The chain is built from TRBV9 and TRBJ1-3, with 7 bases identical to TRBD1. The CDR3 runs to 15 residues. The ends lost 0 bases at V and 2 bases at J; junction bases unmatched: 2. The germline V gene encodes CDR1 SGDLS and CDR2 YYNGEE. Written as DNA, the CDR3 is TGTGCCAGCAGCGTAGCTACAGGGGCTGGAAACACCATATATTTT. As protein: CASSVATGAGNTIYF.